These T cell receptor beta chains were read from a single sample in a study of blood T cell repertoires in COVID-19. TCRdb's copy holds only in-frame clones and misses some; the assay was immunoSEQ multiplex PCR. The data hold roughly 76,000 clones, with under 95% observed a single time. Sequenced: peripheral blood. These receptors were obtained from a woman aged 55-70 years with active COVID-19. The CDR3 runs from the conserved cysteine through the conserved F or W. A D gene is named only where the DNA matches it firmly. Rows may omit the clone size; those that give it use once, few, many or a size class.

D gene,J gene,V gene,clone size,CDR3 protein,CDR3 DNA
.,TRBJ1-3,TRBV5-5,few,CASSLWSYGAGNTIYF,TGTGCCAGCAGCTTGTGGAGTTATGGCGCTGGAAACACCATATATTTT
TRBD2,TRBJ2-7,TRBV6-5,.,CASSPGTTYEQYF,TGTGCCAGCAGTCCTGGGACTACCTACGAGCAGTACTTC
.,TRBJ1-6,TRBV7-8,.,CASRLSRDRNSPLHF,TGTGCCAGCAGATTATCCAGGGATCGGAATTCACCCCTCCACTTT
TRBD2,TRBJ2-5,TRBV2,.,CASSEYGTSGYF,TGTGCCAGCAGTGAATATGGGACTAGCGGTTACTTC
.,TRBJ1-4,TRBV5-1,.,CASSGTPGEKLFF,TGCGCCAGCAGCGGAACTCCAGGTGAAAAACTGTTTTTT
.,TRBJ2-5,TRBV3-1/TRBV3-2,.,CASSQGTGTETQYF,TGTGCCAGCAGCCAAGGCACAGGGACGGAGACCCAGTACTTC
TRBD2,TRBJ2-2,TRBV27,.,CASYPRSGTRFVGELFF,TGTGCCTCTTATCCTCGCTCCGGGACTAGATTCGTCGGGGAGCTGTTTTTT
TRBD2,TRBJ2-1,TRBV18,.,CASSAGTRTYNEQFF,TGTGCCAGCTCAGCCGGGACTAGAACCTACAATGAGCAGTTCTTC
.,TRBJ2-3,TRBV6-5,once,CASRSPGTDTQYF,TGTGCCAGCAGGTCGCCGGGCACAGATACGCAGTATTTT
.,TRBJ2-3,TRBV3-1/TRBV3-2,.,CASSGTERTDTQYF,TGTGCCAGCAGCGGGACTGAAAGGACAGATACGCAGTATTTT
TRBD1,TRBJ1-1,TRBV7-9,.,CASSLPPSRTGGMNTEAFF,TGTGCCAGCAGCCTACCCCCCTCCAGGACAGGGGGCATGAACACTGAAGCTTTCTTT
.,TRBJ1-5,TRBV4-1,.,CASSQDEGRWQPQHF,TGCGCCAGCAGCCAAGATGAGGGGAGGTGGCAGCCCCAGCATTTT
TRBD2,TRBJ2-4,TRBV11-3,.,CASSSGTSGIQYF,TGTGCCAGCAGCTCGGGGACTAGCGGGATTCAGTACTTC
.,TRBJ2-1,TRBV5-1,.,CASSPESRSYNEQFF,TGCGCCAGCAGCCCAGAGAGTCGGAGCTACAATGAGCAGTTCTTC
TRBD2,TRBJ2-7,TRBV7-9,few,CASSLLAGAKEEQYF,TGTGCCAGCAGCCTACTAGCGGGAGCTAAAGAAGAGCAGTACTTC
.,TRBJ2-3,TRBV4-1,.,CASSQEGGRRHDTQYF,TGCGCCAGCAGCCAAGAAGGTGGGAGGCGCCACGATACGCAGTATTTT
TRBD1,TRBJ1-2,TRBV5-8,.,CASSLKGANGYTF,TGTGCCAGCAGCTTGAAGGGGGCGAATGGCTACACCTTC
.,TRBJ1-5,TRBV6-7,.,CASTRQTGQPPHSNQPQHF,TGTGCCAGCACCCGACAGACAGGTCAGCCCCCACATAGCAATCAGCCCCAGCATTTT
.,TRBJ2-7,TRBV19,.,CASSIDGSSYEQYF,TGTGCCAGTAGTATAGACGGGAGCTCCTACGAGCAGTACTTC
.,TRBJ2-2,TRBV4-2,.,CASSQEGDGVGELFF,TGTGCCAGCAGCCAAGAAGGAGACGGGGTCGGGGAGCTGTTTTTT
.,TRBJ2-2,TRBV3-1/TRBV3-2,.,CASSQESVSLGKLFF,TGTGCCAGCAGCCAGGAATCCGTATCCCTCGGGAAGCTGTTTTTT
.,TRBJ1-2,TRBV11-2,once,CASSLDPRSGYTF,TGTGCCAGCAGCTTAGATCCTAGGAGTGGCTACACCTTC
TRBD2,TRBJ2-1,TRBV7-2,.,CASSSGGRVFF,TGTGCCAGCAGCTCCGGGGGGAGGGTGTTCTTC
.,TRBJ1-4,TRBV7-9,.,CASSLDGRVLFF,TGTGCCAGCAGCTTAGATGGCAGGGTACTGTTTTTT
.,TRBJ1-3,TRBV30,.,CAWSYGGSGNTIYF,TGTGCCTGGAGTTATGGAGGCTCTGGAAACACCATATATTTT
.,TRBJ2-1,TRBV7-6,.,CASSLEWSSYNEQFF,TGTGCCAGCAGCTTAGAATGGAGCTCCTACAATGAGCAGTTCTTC
.,TRBJ2-3,TRBV10-1,.,CATGGGADTQYF,TGCGCCACTGGCGGGGGCGCAGATACGCAGTATTTT
TRBD2,TRBJ2-1,TRBV18,.,CASSPEGLTSGNNEQFF,TGTGCCAGCTCACCGGAGGGGTTGACTAGCGGTAACAATGAGCAGTTCTTC
.,TRBJ1-5,TRBV30,.,CAWSPGYNQPQHF,TGTGCCTGGAGTCCGGGGTACAATCAGCCCCAGCATTTT
.,TRBJ2-4,TRBV20-1,.,CSASTGRGNIQYF,TGCAGTGCTAGTACGGGGCGGGGAAACATTCAGTACTTC
TRBD1,TRBJ2-5,TRBV6-4,.,CASSQGPGQGQETQYF,TGTGCCAGCAGTCAAGGACCGGGACAGGGACAAGAGACCCAGTACTTC
TRBD1,TRBJ2-1,TRBV28,.,CASRSVTGTGVPYNEQFF,TGTGCCAGCAGATCCGTAACCGGGACAGGGGTCCCCTACAATGAGCAGTTCTTC